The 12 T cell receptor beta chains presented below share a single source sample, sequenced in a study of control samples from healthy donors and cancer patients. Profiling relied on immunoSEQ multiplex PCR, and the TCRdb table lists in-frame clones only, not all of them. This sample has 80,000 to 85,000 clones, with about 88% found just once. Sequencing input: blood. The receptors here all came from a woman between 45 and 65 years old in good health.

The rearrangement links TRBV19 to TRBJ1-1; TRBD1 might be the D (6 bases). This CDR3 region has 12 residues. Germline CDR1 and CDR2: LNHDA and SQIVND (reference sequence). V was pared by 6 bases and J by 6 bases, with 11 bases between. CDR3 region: CASRSRGPEAFF. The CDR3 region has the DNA TGTGCCAGTAGGTCCAGGGGCCCTGAAGCTTTCTTT.

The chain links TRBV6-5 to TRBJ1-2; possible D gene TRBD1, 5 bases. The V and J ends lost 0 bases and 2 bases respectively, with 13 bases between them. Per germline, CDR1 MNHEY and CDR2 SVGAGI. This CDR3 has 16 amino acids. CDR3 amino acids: CASSYSGQGINYGYTF. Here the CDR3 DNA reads TGTGCCAGCAGTTACTCGGGTCAGGGTATAAACTATGGCTACACCTTC.

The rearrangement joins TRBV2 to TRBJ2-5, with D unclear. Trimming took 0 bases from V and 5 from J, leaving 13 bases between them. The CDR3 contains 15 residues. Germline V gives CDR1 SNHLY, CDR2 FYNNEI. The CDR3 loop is CASSEALTVGETQYF. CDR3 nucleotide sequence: TGTGCCAGCAGTGAAGCGCTTACGGTGGGGGAGACCCAGTACTTC.

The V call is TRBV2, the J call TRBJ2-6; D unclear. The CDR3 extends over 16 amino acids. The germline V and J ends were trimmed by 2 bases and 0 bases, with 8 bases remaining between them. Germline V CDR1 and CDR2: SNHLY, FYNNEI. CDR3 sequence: CASSELQRSGANVLTF. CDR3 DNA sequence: TGTGCCAGCAGTGAACTACAACGCTCTGGGGCCAACGTCCTGACTTTC.

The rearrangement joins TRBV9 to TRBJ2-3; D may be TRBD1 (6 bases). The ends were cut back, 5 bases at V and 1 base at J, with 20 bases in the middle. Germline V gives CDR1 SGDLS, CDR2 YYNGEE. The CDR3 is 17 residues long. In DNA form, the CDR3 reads TGTGCCAGCAGGGGGACAAGCCCTGGAGCGGGCACAGATACGCAGTATTTT. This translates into CASRGTSPGAGTDTQYF.

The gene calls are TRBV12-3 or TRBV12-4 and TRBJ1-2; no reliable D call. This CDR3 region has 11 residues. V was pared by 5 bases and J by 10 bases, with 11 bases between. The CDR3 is CASSDREYYTF. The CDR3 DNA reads TGTGCCAGCAGTGACCGGGAATACTACACCTTC.

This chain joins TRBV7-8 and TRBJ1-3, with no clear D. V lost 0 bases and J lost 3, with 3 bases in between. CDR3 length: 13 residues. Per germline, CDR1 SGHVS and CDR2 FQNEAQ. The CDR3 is CASSLALGNTIYF. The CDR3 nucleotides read TGTGCCAGCAGCTTAGCCCTTGGAAACACCATATATTTT. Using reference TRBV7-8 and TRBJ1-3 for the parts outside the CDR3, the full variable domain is GAGVSQSPRYKVAKRGQDVALRCDPISGHVSLFWYQQALGQGPEFLTYFQNEAQLDKSGLPSDRFFAERPEGSVSTLKIQRTQQEDSAVYLCASSLALGNTIYFGEGSWLTVV.

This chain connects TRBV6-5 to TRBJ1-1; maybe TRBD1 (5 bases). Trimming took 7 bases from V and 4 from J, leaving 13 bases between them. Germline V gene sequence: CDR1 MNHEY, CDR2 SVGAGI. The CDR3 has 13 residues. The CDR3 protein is CASITRDSTEAFF. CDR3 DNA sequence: TGTGCCAGCATTACCAGGGATAGCACTGAAGCTTTCTTT.

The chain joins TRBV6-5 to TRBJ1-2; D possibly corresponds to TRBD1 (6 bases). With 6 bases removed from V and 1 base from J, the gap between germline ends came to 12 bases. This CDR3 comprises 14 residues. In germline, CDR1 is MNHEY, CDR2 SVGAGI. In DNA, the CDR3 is TGTGCCAGCAGACAGGGAGGGGGTAACTATGGCTACACCTTC. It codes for CASRQGGGNYGYTF.

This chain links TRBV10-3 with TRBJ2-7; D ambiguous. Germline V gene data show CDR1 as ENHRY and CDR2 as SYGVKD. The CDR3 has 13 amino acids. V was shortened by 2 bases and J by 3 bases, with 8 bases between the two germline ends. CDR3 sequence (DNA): TGTGCCATCAGTGAGGACCGGTACTACGAGCAGTACTTC. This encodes CAISEDRYYEQYF.

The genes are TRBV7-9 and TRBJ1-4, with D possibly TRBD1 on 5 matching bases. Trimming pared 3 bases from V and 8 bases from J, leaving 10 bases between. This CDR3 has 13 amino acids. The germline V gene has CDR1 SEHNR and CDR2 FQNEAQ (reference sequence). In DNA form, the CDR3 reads TGTGCCAGCAGCTTGGCGGGGGACGAAAAACTGTTTTTT. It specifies CASSLAGDEKLFF.

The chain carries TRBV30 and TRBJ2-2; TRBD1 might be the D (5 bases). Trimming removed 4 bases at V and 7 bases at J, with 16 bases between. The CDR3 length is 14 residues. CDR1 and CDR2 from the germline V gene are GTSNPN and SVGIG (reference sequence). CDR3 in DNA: TGTGCCTGGATACGCAGGGAAGGGATCGGGGAGCTGTTTTTT. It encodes CAWIRREGIGELFF.